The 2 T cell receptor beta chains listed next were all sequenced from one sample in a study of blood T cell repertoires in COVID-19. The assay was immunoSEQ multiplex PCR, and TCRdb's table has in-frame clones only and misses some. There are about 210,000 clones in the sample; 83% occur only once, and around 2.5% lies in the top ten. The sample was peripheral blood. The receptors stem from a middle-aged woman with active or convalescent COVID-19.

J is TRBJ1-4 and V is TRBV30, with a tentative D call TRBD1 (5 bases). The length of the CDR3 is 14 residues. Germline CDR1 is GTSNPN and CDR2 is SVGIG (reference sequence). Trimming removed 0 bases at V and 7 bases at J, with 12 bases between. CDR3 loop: CAWSVLGGSEKLFF. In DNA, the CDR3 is TGTGCCTGGAGTGTTTTGGGGGGAAGTGAAAAACTGTTTTTT.

The CDR3 nucleotides read TGTGCCAGCAGCCTACAGGGGGAGCGCTATGGCTACACCTTC. This sequence encodes CASSLQGERYGYTF. The chain combines TRBV9 with TRBJ1-2, with 8 bases lining up with TRBD1. Trimming took 4 bases from V and 4 from J; bases not matched to a gene: 6. Germline V gene lookup returns CDR1 SGDLS and CDR2 YYNGEE. This CDR3 has 14 amino acids.